The source of this TCR beta chain is a study of blood T cell repertoires in COVID-19. The overall study: Donors in the United States, Italy and Spain gave samples during acute or convalescent COVID-19. PBMCs, B-cell-depleted T cells, or T cells provided the cDNA or gDNA that made up the material.

Method: immunoSEQ multiplex PCR; TCRdb's copy keeps in-frame clones and lacks some. The repertoire holds roughly 29,000 clones, with 85% to 95% as singletons. Germline CDR1 is SGHDN and CDR2 is FVKESK. The CDR3 spans 12 residues. V shed 10 bases and J shed 0 bases, with 6 bases lying between them. A Seattle source enrolled patients during active infection and followed them longitudinally. Material: peripheral blood. This chain uses TRBV14 with TRBJ2-2; maybe TRBD2 (5 bases). The receptor's source is a woman aged 65 to 85 with COVID-19, enrolled during active disease. The DNA for the CDR3 is TGTGCCACGGAGGCGAACACCGGGGAGCTGTTTTTT. Protein: CATEANTGELFF.